These T cell receptor beta chains were read from a single sample in a study of shared clonotypes between healthy human individuals. The table came from immunoSEQ multiplex PCR; TCRdb's copy has only in-frame clones and leaves some out. The repertoire has fewer than 800,000 clones, around 92% of them found once; the top ten carry approximately 25%. Sample: naive CD8+ T cells sorted from blood. These receptors were taken from a young man in good health. CDR3s include the opening cysteine and the closing phenylalanine or tryptophan. The D gene is left open where the match is weak. Part of the rows lack a size; the others show once, few, many or a class for expanded clones.

V	J	D	size	CDR3	DNA
TRBV5-4	TRBJ2-5	.	.	CASSLVTAAPETQYF	TGTGCCAGCAGCTTGGTTACTGCGGCTCCTGAGACCCAGTACTTC
TRBV6-6	TRBJ2-7	TRBD1	.	CASSYSAGTGAYEQYF	TGTGCCAGCAGTTACTCCGCCGGGACAGGGGCCTACGAGCAGTACTTC
TRBV27	TRBJ2-7	TRBD2	.	CASSLGLVAYEQYF	TGTGCCAGCAGCCTAGGACTAGTCGCGTACGAGCAGTACTTC
TRBV11-2	TRBJ2-3	TRBD1	.	CASSLVRTGASTDTQYF	TGTGCCAGCAGCTTAGTCCGGACAGGGGCTAGCACAGATACGCAGTATTTT
TRBV27	TRBJ2-3	TRBD2	.	CASSLIPASGTTDTQYF	TGTGCCAGCAGTCTCATCCCGGCTAGCGGGACCACAGATACGCAGTATTTT
TRBV19	TRBJ2-1	.	.	CASSMLPPQVTHNEQFF	TGTGCCAGTAGTATGCTTCCCCCTCAGGTTACACACAATGAGCAGTTCTTC
TRBV13	TRBJ2-5	TRBD2	.	CASSQRDWETQYF	TGTGCCAGCAGCCAGCGGGACTGGGAGACCCAGTACTTC
TRBV7-2	TRBJ2-7	TRBD2	.	CASSLPRVAGNYEQYF	TGTGCCAGCAGCTTACCTCGGGTAGCGGGGAACTACGAGCAGTACTTC
TRBV2	TRBJ2-5	.	.	CASSPTRQTPGTQYF	TGTGCCAGCAGTCCAACACGACAGACGCCAGGGACCCAGTACTTC
TRBV28	TRBJ2-7	.	.	CASTYLLLSYEQYF	TGTGCCAGCACCTACCTTTTACTGTCCTACGAGCAGTACTTC
TRBV11-2	TRBJ2-5	.	.	CASSFLTETQYF	TGTGCCAGCTCCTTTCTTACTGAGACCCAGTACTTC
TRBV14	TRBJ2-5	.	.	CASSQGEGASEETQYF	TGTGCCAGCAGCCAAGGGGAGGGGGCCTCGGAAGAGACCCAGTACTTC
TRBV4-1	TRBJ2-3	TRBD1	.	CASSPIGQGASDTQYF	TGCGCCAGCAGCCCGATTGGACAGGGGGCATCAGATACGCAGTATTTT
TRBV27	TRBJ2-7	.	.	CASRLPGAHEQYF	TGTGCCAGCAGACTACCAGGGGCCCACGAGCAGTACTTC
TRBV6-6	TRBJ2-2	.	.	CASSYAVWGELFF	TGTGCCAGCAGTTACGCCGTATGGGGGGAGCTGTTTTTT
TRBV14	TRBJ2-3	TRBD2	.	CASSQTSGSTDTQYF	TGTGCCAGCAGCCAGACTAGCGGAAGCACAGATACGCAGTATTTT
TRBV7-9	TRBJ2-1	TRBD1	once	CASSTSDRGPYNEQFF	TGTGCCAGCAGCACCTCCGACAGGGGACCATACAATGAGCAGTTCTTC
TRBV27	TRBJ1-4	.	few	CASSPLGHLGGEKLFF	TGTGCCAGCAGCCCATTGGGACACCTGGGTGGGGAAAAACTGTTTTTT
TRBV6-1	TRBJ2-2	TRBD2	.	CARREGLAFNTGELFF	TGTGCCAGAAGAGAAGGACTAGCCTTTAACACCGGGGAGCTGTTTTTT
TRBV27	TRBJ1-2	.	.	CASSSQARDPYGYTF	TGTGCCAGCAGTTCGCAGGCCCGGGACCCTTATGGCTACACCTTC
TRBV5-1	TRBJ2-1	TRBD2	.	CASSSNLSGRDNEQFF	TGCGCCAGCAGCTCAAACCTTAGCGGGAGAGACAATGAGCAGTTCTTC
TRBV19	TRBJ2-7	.	once	CASSIGGTYEQYF	TGTGCCAGTAGTATTGGGGGGACCTACGAGCAGTACTTC
TRBV7-9	TRBJ2-5	TRBD2	.	CASSNRLSSGRSRETQYF	TGTGCCAGCAGCAACCGGCTAAGTAGCGGGAGAAGCCGGGAGACCCAGTACTTC
TRBV5-1	TRBJ1-1	.	once	CASSLASTVLNTEAFF	TGCGCCAGCAGCTTGGCCAGCACAGTTCTGAACACTGAAGCTTTCTTT
TRBV5-5	TRBJ2-2	.	.	CASSGLTRKKNTGELFF	TGTGCCAGCAGCGGACTAACCAGGAAAAAGAACACCGGGGAGCTGTTTTTT
TRBV13	TRBJ2-2	TRBD2	.	CASSLGGTGLAGSDGELFF	TGTGCCAGCAGCTTAGGGGGCACCGGACTAGCGGGTTCAGACGGGGAGCTGTTTTTT
TRBV19	TRBJ1-1	.	.	CASSNPSNTEAFF	TGTGCCAGTAGTAATCCCAGTAACACTGAAGCTTTCTTT
TRBV7-2	TRBJ2-7	TRBD1	.	CASSLDSTGDSYEQYF	TGTGCCAGCAGCTTAGACTCGACAGGGGACTCCTACGAGCAGTACTTC
TRBV5-4	TRBJ2-7	.	.	CASSLSEKTYEQYF	TGTGCCAGCAGCTTGTCCGAGAAAACCTACGAGCAGTACTTC
TRBV27	TRBJ2-7	.	.	CASSLLGLSSYEQYF	TGTGCCAGCAGTTTATTGGGACTGAGCTCCTACGAGCAGTACTTC
TRBV9	TRBJ2-6	.	once	CASSVVGLGANVLTF	TGTGCCAGCAGCGTAGTGGGGCTTGGGGCCAACGTCCTGACTTTC
TRBV7-9	TRBJ2-1	.	.	CASSHRDFSYNEQFF	TGTGCCAGCAGCCACCGGGACTTCTCCTACAATGAGCAGTTCTTC
TRBV2	TRBJ2-3	TRBD2	once	CASSGHWGTSGSTDTQYF	TGTGCCAGCAGTGGACACTGGGGGACTAGCGGAAGCACAGATACGCAGTATTTT
TRBV10-1	TRBJ2-1	.	.	CASSPTSDSYNEQFF	TGCGCCAGCAGTCCAACTAGTGACTCCTACAATGAGCAGTTCTTC
TRBV29-1	TRBJ2-3	TRBD2	.	CSVEGGGSTDTQYF	TGCAGCGTTGAAGGCGGGGGAAGCACAGATACGCAGTATTTT
TRBV7-9	TRBJ1-2	.	.	CASSFLHDNYGYTF	TGTGCCAGCAGCTTCCTTCATGACAACTATGGCTACACCTTC
TRBV27	TRBJ1-1	TRBD1	.	CASSLRGRPEAFF	TGTGCCAGCAGTTTAAGGGGGCGGCCTGAAGCTTTCTTT
TRBV7-9	TRBJ2-2	.	.	CASSLVVEELFF	TGTGCCAGCAGCTTAGTGGTAGAGGAGCTGTTTTTT
TRBV19	TRBJ2-7	.	.	CASSISVGDSSYEQYF	TGTGCCAGTAGTATTAGTGTGGGAGATAGCTCCTACGAGCAGTACTTC
TRBV2	TRBJ2-1	TRBD2	.	CASNKRGRAGNEQFF	TGTGCCAGCAATAAACGGGGGAGGGCCGGGAATGAGCAGTTCTTC
TRBV27	TRBJ2-7	.	few	CASSFVREGTYEQYF	TGTGCCAGCAGTTTCGTTAGGGAAGGAACCTACGAGCAGTACTTC
TRBV30	TRBJ1-1	.	.	CAWNPGVTNTEAFF	TGTGCCTGGAACCCGGGGGTCACGAACACTGAAGCTTTCTTT
TRBV28	TRBJ2-7	.	.	CASRTYRGAGGQAYEQYF	TGTGCCAGCAGAACCTACCGGGGGGCGGGAGGACAGGCCTACGAGCAGTACTTC
TRBV9	TRBJ2-7	TRBD2	.	CASSVEQGTSGLYEQYF	TGTGCCAGCAGCGTGGAGCAGGGGACTAGCGGTTTGTACGAGCAGTACTTC
TRBV4-3	TRBJ1-4	.	.	CASSPGRGLGEKLFF	TGCGCCAGCAGCCCCGGTCGGGGGCTCGGGGAAAAACTGTTTTTT
TRBV7-8	TRBJ1-1	.	.	CASSYSQGTTEAFF	TGTGCCAGCAGCTACTCGCAGGGTACCACTGAAGCTTTCTTT
TRBV6-5	TRBJ2-1	.	.	CASSYGGDNEQFF	TGTGCCAGCAGTTACGGGGGAGACAATGAGCAGTTCTTC
TRBV10-1	TRBJ2-2	.	.	CASSERKGTTGELFF	TGCGCCAGCAGTGAGAGAAAGGGCACCACCGGGGAGCTGTTTTTT